The subject of this entry is one T cell receptor (beta chain). As a fraction of the sample, this clone is medium-sized (0.01 to 0.1%). No cognate antigen has been identified for it. Per-nucleotide qualities are absent, and no much larger clonotype sits a single base away. Alloreactive TCRbeta sequences were defined by sequencing of proliferating CFSE-low cells from the MLR. In CFSE-MLRs, pre-transplant recipient cells were stimulated with donor PBMCs, splenocytes or lymph node cells, or with third-party PBMCs. Randomization to immunosuppression withdrawal applied to every one of the 8 studied subjects. The Qiagen DNeasy Blood and Tissue Kit was used for isolation of genomic DNA. This record belongs to a study of T cell clones after liver transplantation (dated by TCRdb to between 2018 and 2020). General notes on the study: The samples were obtained from ITN030ST, a randomized trial that attempted immunosuppression withdrawal within 2 years after liver transplantation. Donor-reactive T cell clones were identified by TCRbeta sequencing following a pre-transplant mixed lymphocyte reaction and were subsequently tracked in post-transplant blood. Third party-reactive TCRbeta sequences were also identified from pre-transplant MLRs to serve as an antigen-independent comparator for donor-reactive sequences. Of the eight recipients, a few were HCV-positive, while the remaining recipients had been transplanted for non-autoimmune, non-viral indications. The subjects received no induction therapy and were kept on standard immunosuppression until randomization at 12-24 months post-transplant. To count as tolerant, a recipient had to stay completely off immunosuppression for at least one year without liver enzymes climbing beyond twice the upper limit of normal. A cohort of 8 liver transplant recipients was studied, of whom 3 were classified as tolerant and 5 as non-tolerant. What the study reported, not specific to this receptor: When repertoire turnover was taken into account, detection of donor-reactive sequences was significantly reduced in 7 of 8 subjects for CD4 and in 8 of 8 subjects for CD8. The conclusions were preliminary, being limited by small, heterogeneous patient numbers and by non-standardized post-transplant time points. In most of the 8 subjects, regardless of tolerance or HCV status, circulating donor-reactive CD4 TCRbeta sequences dropped significantly post-transplant. Because no allograft tissue specimens were available, donor-reactive T cells may have migrated into the graft instead of being deleted. Low numbers of available donor cells limited the measurable donor-reactive repertoire in a couple of subjects. Donor-reactive sequences decreased more than third party-reactive sequences, which suggests partial antigen-specific deletion that was not related to withdrawal success.

Using immunoSEQ, frozen genomic DNA was subjected to high-throughput TCRbeta CDR3 sequencing, a process that included PCR amplification, mapping, bias correction and internal controls. The paper's data handling went like this. Productive rearrangements were retained, and unique TCRbeta sequences were defined by the CDR3 nucleotide sequence together with the V and J gene. Donor-reactive sequences required at least 5-fold expansion in CFSE-low cells versus unstimulated pre-transplant cells and at least 0.01% frequency. Per-subject minimum frequency thresholds, based on the lowest-template unstimulated sample, ensured at least 90% detection power. Repertoire turnover was measured by Jensen-Shannon divergence between the top 1000 TCRbeta sequences post- and pre-transplant. Changes in detection of donor-reactive sequences were tested with two-sided Fisher's exact tests. Not all clones reach the TCRdb copy of this immuneACCESS table, which keeps in-frame sequences only. Checked studies attribute under half of the gap to unresolved V genes and leave the rest unexplained. V and J calls and clone size are copied from that table; D and trimming were computed from the DNA. The sample table contains approximately 5,300 clones; only one count was recorded for about two fifths of them. About an eighth of the sample rests with the top ten.

CDR3 length: 12 amino acids, cysteine to phenylalanine. Only the CDR3 part of the read is kept: 36 bases, read in frame from the first base. V sheds 2 bases and J sheds 6 bases, leaving 10 bases between their ends. CDR1 and CDR2 are drawn from the germline V gene: SQVTM, ANQGSEA. Rearrangement joined TRBV29-1 to TRBJ1-2, with a tentative D gene TRBD1 over 5 matching bases. This receptor was obtained from a human patient who received a liver transplant. In patients who had a transplant, some T cells may come from the graft donor. The material sequenced was CD4+ T cells from cultured PBMCs. This receptor has the CDR3 CSVERAGHGYTF. The nucleotide sequence is TGCAGCGTTGAACGTGCAGGGCATGGCTACACCTTC.